One sample yielded the 8 T cell receptor beta chains listed below, sequenced in a study of shared clonotypes between healthy human individuals. Only CD45RO-negative cells positively selected for CCR7 counted as naive CD8 cells, so terminally differentiated effector memory CD45RA+ cells were excluded. Profiled with immunoSEQ multiplex PCR; TCRdb holds only in-frame clones, not every one. The table records about 1,800,000 clones, around 96% of them present only once. The specimen sequenced was naive CD8+ T cells sorted from blood. The receptors come from a man in his late teens or twenties in good health.

This chain links TRBV6-5 with TRBJ2-1, with 13 bases that match TRBD2. The CDR3 is 16 residues long. V lost 2 bases and J lost 9; bases outside the gene matches: 7. Germline assignment: CDR1 MNHEY and CDR2 SVGAGI. The CDR3 is CASSYGGLAGHIEQFF. In nucleotides, the CDR3 is TGTGCCAGCAGTTACGGGGGACTAGCGGGACACATTGAGCAGTTCTTC.

The rearrangement joins TRBV19 to TRBJ1-1, with D uncertain. V shed 4 bases and J shed 3 bases, with 3 bases lying between them. From germline, CDR1 is LNHDA and CDR2 SQIVND (reference sequence). The CDR3 extends over 11 amino acids. CDR3 DNA sequence: TGTGCCAGTAGTAGGCACACTGAAGCTTTCTTT. Protein product: CASSRHTEAFF.

The rearrangement links TRBV4-1 to TRBJ1-2, with D maybe TRBD1 (5 bases). Germline CDR1 and CDR2: MGHRA and YSYEKL. The germline V and J ends were trimmed by 4 bases and 4 bases, with 13 bases remaining between them. The CDR3 sequence is 14 residues long. CDR3 residues: CASSPPGRSYGYTF. CDR3 nucleotides: TGCGCCAGCAGCCCTCCGGGGCGGAGCTATGGCTACACCTTC.

The J gene is TRBJ1-5, the V gene TRBV7-8; the D is unclear. Germline-derived CDR1 and CDR2 are SGHVS and FQNEAQ. The germline V and J ends were trimmed by 2 bases and 6 bases, with 8 bases remaining between them. CDR3 length: 13 amino acids. The CDR3 sequence is CASSLSPLQPQHF. Written as DNA, the CDR3 is TGTGCCAGCAGCTTATCCCCCCTTCAGCCCCAGCATTTT.

Concerning this clone itself: The same CDR3 is also encoded by other DNA sequences in this sample. This sequence joins TRBV30 and TRBJ1-3; D remains ambiguous. The CDR3 has 12 amino acids. V lost 0 bases, J lost 4 bases, and 4 bases lay in between. Germline V CDR1 and CDR2: GTSNPN, SVGIG (reference sequence). Written as DNA, the CDR3 is TGTGCCTGGAGTGTCGTCGGAAACACCATATATTTT. Its protein is CAWSVVGNTIYF.

The chain uses TRBV7-2 and TRBJ2-7; the D gene is possibly TRBD2 (5 bases). CDR3 size: 15 residues. Trimming stripped 0 bases from V and 2 bases from J, with 11 bases between. CDR1 SGHTA and CDR2 FQGNSA come from the germline V gene. The CDR3 region is CASSLASAGAYEQYF. In DNA form, the CDR3 reads TGTGCCAGCAGCTTAGCTAGCGCCGGGGCCTACGAGCAGTACTTC.

The chain has TRBV27 and TRBJ2-1, with D possibly being TRBD1 (6 bases). Per the germline V gene, CDR1 is MNHEY and CDR2 is SMNVEV (reference sequence). Trimming took 2 bases from V and 1 from J, leaving 9 bases between them. The CDR3 extends over 15 amino acids. CDR3 DNA sequence: TGTGCCAGCAGTTTAGAAGGGGGATCCTACAATGAGCAGTTCTTC. Translating gives CASSLEGGSYNEQFF.

The chain carries TRBV9 and TRBJ2-7; no definite D call. The CDR3 contains 15 residues. The V end was cut by 4 bases, the J end by 7 bases, with 21 bases between. Germline lookup yields CDR1 SGDLS and CDR2 YYNGEE. The CDR3 protein is CASSPGRAQTGEQYF. The CDR3 DNA reads as TGTGCCAGCAGCCCGGGCCGGGCCCAAACTGGAGAGCAGTACTTC.